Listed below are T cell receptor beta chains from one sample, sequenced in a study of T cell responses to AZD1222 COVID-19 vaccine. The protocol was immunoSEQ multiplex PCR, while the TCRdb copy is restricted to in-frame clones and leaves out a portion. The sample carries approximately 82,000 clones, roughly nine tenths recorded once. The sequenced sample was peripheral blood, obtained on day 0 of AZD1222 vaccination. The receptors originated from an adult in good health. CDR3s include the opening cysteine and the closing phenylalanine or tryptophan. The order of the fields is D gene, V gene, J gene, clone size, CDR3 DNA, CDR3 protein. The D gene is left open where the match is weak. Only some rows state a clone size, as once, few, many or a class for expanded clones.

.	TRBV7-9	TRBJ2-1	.	TGTGCCAGCAGTAAGGATGGCCACCGCCCGTTCTTC	CASSKDGHRPFF
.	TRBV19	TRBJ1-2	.	TGTGCCAGTAGTTCCGGGTATGGCTACACCTTC	CASSSGYGYTF
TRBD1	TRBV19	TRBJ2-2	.	TGTGCCAGTAACCCACAGGGGTGGAACACCGGGGAGCTGTTTTTT	CASNPQGWNTGELFF
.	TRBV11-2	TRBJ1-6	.	TGTGCCAGCAGCAGGACCCAATATAATTCACCCCTCCACTTT	CASSRTQYNSPLHF
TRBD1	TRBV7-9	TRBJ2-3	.	TGTGCCAGCAGCCGGGACAGCGCGAGCACAGATACGCAGTATTTT	CASSRDSASTDTQYF
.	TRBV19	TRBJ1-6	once	TGTGCCAGTAGGGCCCGGACTAATTCACCCCTCCACTTT	CASRARTNSPLHF
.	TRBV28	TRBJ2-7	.	TGTGCCAGCAGTTTCGGGCTCTCCTACGAGCAGTACTTC	CASSFGLSYEQYF
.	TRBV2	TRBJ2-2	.	TGTGCCAGCAGCATTCCGCTGGGCACAGGGGGGGGAACCGGGGAGCTGTTTTTT	CASSIPLGTGGGTGELFF
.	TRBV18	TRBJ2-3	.	TGTGCCAGCTCAATTCCCTCATCCCCGGGCGCAGATACGCAGTATTTT	CASSIPSSPGADTQYF
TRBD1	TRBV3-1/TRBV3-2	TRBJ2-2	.	TGTGCCAGCAGCAATCCCCCGGCAGGGGGTGGGGAGCTGTTTTTT	CASSNPPAGGGELFF
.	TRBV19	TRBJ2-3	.	TGTGCCAGTAGGCTGACAGATACGCAGTATTTT	CASRLTDTQYF
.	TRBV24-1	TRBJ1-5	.	TGTGCCACCAGTGATATCGACAGACCACATCAGCCCCAGCATTTT	CATSDIDRPHQPQHF
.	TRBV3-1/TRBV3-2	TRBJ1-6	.	TGTGCCAGCAGCCAAGGGACAGTTAATTCACCCCTCCACTTT	CASSQGTVNSPLHF
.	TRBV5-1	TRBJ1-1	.	TGCGCCAGCAGCACCGGGACATTGAACACTGAAGCTTTCTTT	CASSTGTLNTEAFF
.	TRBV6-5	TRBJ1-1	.	TGTGCCAGCTTACAGGTTATGAACACTGAAGCTTTCTTT	CASLQVMNTEAFF
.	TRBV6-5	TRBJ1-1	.	TGTGCCAGCATTCGAGGCACTGAAGCTTTCTTT	CASIRGTEAFF
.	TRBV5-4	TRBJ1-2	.	TGTGCCAGCAGCGGGGGGAGCAGACCACAGTACACCTTC	CASSGGSRPQYTF
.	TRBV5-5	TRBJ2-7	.	TGTGCCAGCAGCTTCACGAGGGGCTACGAGCAGTACTTC	CASSFTRGYEQYF
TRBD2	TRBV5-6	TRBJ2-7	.	TGTGCCAGCAGCCCAGGACTAGCGGGGGTGTCATACGAGCAGTACTTC	CASSPGLAGVSYEQYF
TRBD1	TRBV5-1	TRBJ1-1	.	TGCGCCAGCAGCTTGACCGGGACAGGGGTTACTGAAGCTTTCTTT	CASSLTGTGVTEAFF
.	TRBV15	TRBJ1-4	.	TGTGCCACCAGCAGGGGACATAATGAAAAACTGTTTTTT	CATSRGHNEKLFF
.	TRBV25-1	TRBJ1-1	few	TGTGCCAGCAGTAAGGGCGGATCGAACACTGAAGCTTTCTTT	CASSKGGSNTEAFF
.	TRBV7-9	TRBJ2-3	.	TGTGCCAGCAGCTTATTGGAATGGGCCAGACACACAGATACGCAGTATTTT	CASSLLEWARHTDTQYF
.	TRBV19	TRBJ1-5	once	TGTGCCAGTAACTCTGGACCGACTCAGCCCCAGCATTTT	CASNSGPTQPQHF
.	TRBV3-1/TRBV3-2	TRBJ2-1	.	TGTGCCAGCAGCCAAGATAGCAGTACTAATGAGCAGTTCTTC	CASSQDSSTNEQFF
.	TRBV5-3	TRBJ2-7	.	TGTGCCAGAAGCTCCACGGGGATTTACGAGCAGTACTTC	CARSSTGIYEQYF
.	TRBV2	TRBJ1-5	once	TGTGCCAGCAGACAGGACAGAAATAGCAATCAGCCCCAGCATTTT	CASRQDRNSNQPQHF
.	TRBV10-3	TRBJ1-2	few	TGTGCCATCAGTGTTCAGGGCGCTTTAGGCTACACCTTC	CAISVQGALGYTF
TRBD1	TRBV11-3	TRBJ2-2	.	TGTGCCAGCAGCGTAGGACAGGGTTCGAACACCGGGGAGCTGTTTTTT	CASSVGQGSNTGELFF
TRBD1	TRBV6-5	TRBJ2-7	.	TGTGCCAGCAGCTCCGGGACAGGGTCCTACGAGCAGTACTTC	CASSSGTGSYEQYF
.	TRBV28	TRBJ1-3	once	TGTGCCAGCAGTGCAAGACAGGCAGTATCCAGAAACACCATATATTTT	CASSARQAVSRNTIYF
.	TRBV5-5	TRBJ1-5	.	TGTGCCAGCAGCTCCGGACAGCCCGGCCAGCCCCAGCATTTT	CASSSGQPGQPQHF
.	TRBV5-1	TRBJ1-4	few	TGCGCCAGCAGCTTGGGAGCCACCGGAGGAAATGAAAAACTGTTTTTT	CASSLGATGGNEKLFF
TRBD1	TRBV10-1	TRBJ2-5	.	TGCGCCAGCAGCCTCGGACAGGAAGAGACCCAGTACTTC	CASSLGQEETQYF
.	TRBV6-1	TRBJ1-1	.	TGTGCCAGCAGTGAAAAGGTAGGGCCTGAAGCTTTCTTT	CASSEKVGPEAFF
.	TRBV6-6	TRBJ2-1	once	TGTGCCAGCAGTTACTCCCACAATGAGCAGTTCTTC	CASSYSHNEQFF
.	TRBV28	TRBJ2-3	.	TGTGCCAGCAGTTTGCAGGGAGATACGCAGTATTTT	CASSLQGDTQYF
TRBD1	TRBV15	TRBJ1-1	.	TGTGCCACCTCAATCGCAGGGGGAACTGAAGCTTTCTTT	CATSIAGGTEAFF
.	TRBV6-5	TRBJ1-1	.	TGTGCCAGCAGTAGAGGGGGGCGCAACACTGAAGCTTTCTTT	CASSRGGRNTEAFF
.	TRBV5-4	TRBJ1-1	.	TGTGCCAGCAGCTATGGGACACGGAACACTGAAGCTTTCTTT	CASSYGTRNTEAFF
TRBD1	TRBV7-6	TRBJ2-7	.	TGTGCCAGCAGCTTAGGGACAGGGTTCGAGCAGTACTTC	CASSLGTGFEQYF
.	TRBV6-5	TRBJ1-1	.	TGTGCCAGCAGCCGGGTGAACACTGAAGCTTTCTTT	CASSRVNTEAFF
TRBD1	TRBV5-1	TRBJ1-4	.	TGCGCCAGCAGCTTGGACAGGGGAAATGAAAAACTGTTTTTT	CASSLDRGNEKLFF
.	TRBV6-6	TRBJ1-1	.	TGTGCCAGCAGTTTAAACGAAAACACTGAAGCTTTCTTT	CASSLNENTEAFF
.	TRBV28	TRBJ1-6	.	TGTGCCACCCGTGGCGGGACCGGATCACCCCTCCACTTT	CATRGGTGSPLHF
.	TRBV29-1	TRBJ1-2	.	TGCAGCGTTGATGCCAACTATGGCTACACCTTC	CSVDANYGYTF
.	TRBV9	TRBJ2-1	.	TGTGCCAGCAGCCCTCAAGGAGGTGGGCATGAGCAGTTCTTC	CASSPQGGGHEQFF
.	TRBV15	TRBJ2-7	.	TGTGCCACCAGCAGACCTCCGGGCCCCGGGGGCTACGAGCAGTACTTC	CATSRPPGPGGYEQYF
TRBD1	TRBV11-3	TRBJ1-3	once	TGTGCCAGCAGCACCGGACAGGGAGGTGGAAACACCATATATTTT	CASSTGQGGGNTIYF
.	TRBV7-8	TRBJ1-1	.	TGTGCCAGCAGCTTAGACGGCTGGGGGAGGAACACTGAAGCTTTCTTT	CASSLDGWGRNTEAFF
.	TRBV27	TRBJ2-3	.	TGTGCCAGCAGCCCAGTGGGGGGGCCTAGCACAGATACGCAGTATTTT	CASSPVGGPSTDTQYF
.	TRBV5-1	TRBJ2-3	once	TGCGCCAGCAGCTGGAGGGGGGCATTCACAGATACGCAGTATTTT	CASSWRGAFTDTQYF
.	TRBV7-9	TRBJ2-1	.	TGTGCCAGCAGCTTAGAAGGGGGGAACTACAATGAGCAGTTCTTC	CASSLEGGNYNEQFF
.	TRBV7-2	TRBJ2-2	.	TGTGCCAGCAGCTTAGGGTCCTATCTGACCGGGGAGCTGTTTTTT	CASSLGSYLTGELFF
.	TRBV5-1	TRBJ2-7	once	TGCGCCAGCAGCCGTTGGGGCAGGGTGGGCGAGCAGTACTTC	CASSRWGRVGEQYF
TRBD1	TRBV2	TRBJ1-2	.	TGTGCCAGCAAGTACTATAGCGGGACAGGGGGGAATGGCTACACCTTC	CASKYYSGTGGNGYTF
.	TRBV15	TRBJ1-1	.	TGTGCCACCAGCAGAGATTATCCCGGGCCTGAAGCTTTCTTT	CATSRDYPGPEAFF